Listed below are T cell receptor beta chains from one sample, sequenced in a study of cytomegalovirus exposure and HLA in healthy donors. Data came from immunoSEQ multiplex PCR; TCRdb stores just in-frame clones and leaves some out. The table shows under 200,000 clones, with roughly 80% occurring only once. The sample was PBMCs. Every receptor here comes from a woman aged 25 to 45 in good health and CMV-seropositive. The CDR3 runs from the conserved cysteine through the conserved F or W. The D gene is left open where the match is weak. Not every row has a clone size; where given, it reads once, few, many or a size class.

j_call clone_size d_call v_call cdr3_aa cdr3_nt
TRBJ2-1 NA TRBD2 TRBV27 CASSRGLARYNEQFF TGTGCCAGCAGCCGGGGACTAGCCAGATACAATGAGCAGTTCTTC
TRBJ1-1 few TRBD1 TRBV10-3 CAISLGTGDEAFF TGTGCCATCTCTCTGGGGACAGGGGATGAAGCTTTCTTT
TRBJ2-3 NA NA TRBV4-3 CASSLEVLASTDTQYF TGCGCCAGCAGCCTCGAGGTGCTAGCTTCCACAGATACGCAGTATTTT
TRBJ1-4 few NA TRBV7-9 CASSLEAGVGEKLFF TGTGCCAGCAGCTTAGAGGCAGGGGTAGGGGAAAAACTGTTTTTT
TRBJ2-2 NA TRBD1 TRBV7-2 CASSNRDRSTGELFF TGTGCCAGCAGCAACCGGGACAGGAGCACCGGGGAGCTGTTTTTT
TRBJ2-7 few NA TRBV5-6 CASSSLAVRAYEQYF TGTGCCAGCAGCTCCTTAGCGGTTAGGGCCTACGAGCAGTACTTC
TRBJ1-4 NA NA TRBV10-3 CAIRTATNEKLFF TGTGCCATCAGGACTGCAACTAATGAAAAACTGTTTTTT
TRBJ2-3 NA TRBD1 TRBV7-9 CASSSQGLRDTQYF TGTGCCAGCAGCTCACAGGGGTTAAGGGATACGCAGTATTTT
TRBJ2-2 NA TRBD2 TRBV4-2 CASSRTSGGAEGELFF TGTGCCAGCAGCCGGACTAGCGGGGGGGCCGAGGGGGAGCTGTTTTTT
TRBJ1-5 NA NA TRBV28 CASSALQGYSNQPQHF TGTGCCAGCAGTGCATTACAGGGTTATAGCAATCAGCCCCAGCATTTT
TRBJ2-1 NA TRBD2 TRBV2 CASSSTGTSGEGSYNEQFF TGTGCCAGCAGTTCCACCGGGACTAGCGGGGAAGGCTCCTACAATGAGCAGTTCTTC
TRBJ2-1 NA TRBD2 TRBV4-1 CASSPLAGGKYEQFF TGCGCCAGCAGCCCCCTAGCGGGGGGGAAATATGAGCAGTTCTTC
TRBJ1-1 NA NA TRBV6-6 CASSFPQGRESTEAFF TGTGCCAGCAGTTTTCCTCAGGGGAGGGAGAGCACTGAAGCTTTCTTT
TRBJ1-6 NA NA TRBV7-9 CASSFQGIGNSPLHF TGTGCCAGCAGCTTTCAGGGAATCGGGAATTCACCCCTCCACTTT
TRBJ2-1 NA NA TRBV7-2 CASRTHLMRHNEQFF TGTGCCAGCAGGACACACCTGATGCGACACAATGAGCAGTTCTTC
TRBJ1-4 NA NA TRBV5-5 CASSLGPRINEKLFF TGTGCCAGCAGCTTGGGACCGCGGATAAATGAAAAACTGTTTTTT
TRBJ1-6 NA NA TRBV7-2 CASSPPGSPLHF TGTGCCAGCAGCCCCCCAGGAAGCCCCCTCCACTTT
TRBJ2-1 NA TRBD2 TRBV7-9 CASSLGRGVAGEQFF TGTGCCAGCAGCTTAGGACGGGGGGTTGCGGGTGAGCAGTTCTTC
TRBJ1-1 NA NA TRBV29-1 CSVEQGHGGMNTEAFF TGCAGCGTTGAACAAGGTCACGGGGGGATGAACACTGAAGCTTTCTTT
TRBJ2-1 once TRBD2 TRBV13 CASSLPRGGTNEQFF TGTGCCAGCAGCTTACCCCGGGGGGGCACGAATGAGCAGTTCTTC
TRBJ2-7 NA TRBD1 TRBV19 CASRKGTGGYEQYF TGTGCCAGTAGAAAAGGGACAGGGGGCTACGAGCAGTACTTC
TRBJ2-2 NA NA TRBV7-9 CSSILGSTRVTGELFF TGTTCCAGCATCCTAGGTTCTACGCGAGTCACCGGGGAGCTGTTTTTT
TRBJ2-7 NA TRBD1 TRBV27 CASRPQGTGFDEQYF TGTGCCAGCAGACCCCAGGGGACAGGGTTCGACGAGCAGTACTTC
TRBJ2-3 NA TRBD2 TRBV5-5 CASSLGLAGPTDTQYF TGTGCCAGCAGCTTGGGACTAGCGGGGCCCACAGATACGCAGTATTTT
TRBJ2-1 NA TRBD2 TRBV7-8 CASSLRGAGDLSDEQFF TGTGCCAGCAGCTTAAGGGGAGCGGGGGACCTCTCGGATGAGCAGTTCTTC
TRBJ2-3 NA TRBD2 TRBV4-2 CASSQDELPRGRGTDTQYF TGTGCCAGCAGCCAAGATGAATTACCCCGTGGGAGGGGCACAGATACGCAGTATTTT
TRBJ1-3 NA NA TRBV4-3 CASSPTGVGSRNTIYF TGCGCCAGCAGCCCCACCGGAGTAGGGAGTCGAAACACCATATATTTT
TRBJ2-1 NA NA TRBV6-5 CASSYSYYNEQFF TGTGCCAGCAGTTATTCGTATTACAATGAGCAGTTCTTC
TRBJ2-5 once TRBD1 TRBV11-1 CASSSGQQETQYF TGTGCCAGCAGCTCGGGACAGCAAGAGACCCAGTACTTC
TRBJ2-1 NA NA TRBV7-2 CASSSQGYEQFF TGTGCCAGCAGCTCACAGGGTTACGAGCAGTTCTTC
TRBJ1-2 NA NA TRBV29-1 CSDRTDNYGYTF TGCAGCGACAGGACGGACAACTATGGCTACACCTTC
TRBJ2-1 NA TRBD2 TRBV5-1 CASSLGGGSYNEQFF TGCGCCAGCAGCTTGGGCGGGGGCTCCTACAATGAGCAGTTCTTC
TRBJ2-7 NA NA TRBV28 CASSSPVGEKGYEQYF TGTGCCAGCAGTTCCCCTGTAGGGGAAAAGGGCTACGAGCAGTACTTC
TRBJ1-4 few NA TRBV29-1 CSAQGPEREKLFF TGCAGCGCGCAGGGGCCGGAGAGGGAAAAACTGTTTTTT
TRBJ1-1 NA NA TRBV18 CASSPSVQNTEAFF TGTGCCAGCTCACCATCAGTGCAGAACACTGAAGCTTTCTTT
TRBJ1-2 NA TRBD1 TRBV4-2 CASSHDGQVLVYGYTF TGTGCCAGCAGCCACGATGGACAGGTTCTAGTCTATGGCTACACCTTC
TRBJ2-7 NA NA TRBV6-6 CASSYPQVARTYEQYF TGTGCCAGCAGTTACCCCCAGGTTGCACGGACCTACGAGCAGTACTTC
TRBJ1-6 NA NA TRBV5-1 CASSSKSVGDSPLHF TGTGCCAGCAGCTCGAAAAGTGTGGGCGATTCACCCCTCCACTTT
TRBJ1-1 NA TRBD1 TRBV5-4 CASSPWDSQNAEAFF TGTGCCAGCAGCCCTTGGGACAGTCAGAACGCTGAAGCTTTCTTT
TRBJ2-1 NA NA TRBV25-1 CASSSRRGYNEQFF TGTGCCAGCAGTTCCCGTAGAGGGTACAATGAGCAGTTCTTC
TRBJ2-7 NA NA TRBV18 CASSPSGRSYEQYF TGTGCCAGCTCACCAAGCGGCCGATCCTACGAGCAGTACTTC
TRBJ1-4 few NA TRBV7-9 CASSSIWGVEKLFF TGTGCCAGCAGCTCCATTTGGGGAGTTGAAAAACTGTTTTTT
TRBJ2-7 NA NA TRBV4-3 CASSQAQQSSYEQYF TGCGCCAGCAGCCAAGCGCAACAGAGCTCCTACGAGCAGTACTTC
TRBJ1-4 NA TRBD1 TRBV13 CASSSRGREKLFF TGTGCCAGCAGCTCCAGGGGGCGCGAAAAACTGTTTTTT
TRBJ1-1 NA NA TRBV30 CAWTTGGSGTEAFF TGTGCCTGGACTACCGGAGGGAGTGGTACTGAAGCTTTCTTT
TRBJ1-2 NA NA TRBV28 CASSSLGEGSYTF TGTGCCAGCAGTTCCTTGGGGGAGGGAAGCTACACCTTC
TRBJ1-6 NA NA TRBV4-3 CASSQVVQAPWSPLHF TGCGCCAGCAGCCAAGTCGTGCAGGCCCCCTGGTCACCCCTCCACTTT
TRBJ2-2 NA NA TRBV4-1 CASSQLNTGELFF TGCGCCAGCAGCCAGCTAAACACCGGGGAGCTGTTTTTT
TRBJ2-5 NA TRBD1 TRBV6-1 CASTPQAGGQETQYF TGTGCCAGCACCCCGCAAGCAGGGGGACAAGAGACCCAGTACTTC
TRBJ1-1 NA TRBD1 TRBV27 CASSLFRTGVNTEAFF TGTGCCAGCAGTTTGTTTCGGACAGGAGTGAACACTGAAGCTTTCTTT
TRBJ2-1 NA TRBD2 TRBV5-1 CASSLGLADYNEQFF TGCGCCAGCAGCTTGGGACTAGCGGACTACAATGAGCAGTTCTTC
TRBJ2-1 NA TRBD1 TRBV6-6 CASSPDRGLYNEQFF TGTGCCAGCAGTCCCGACAGGGGCCTCTACAATGAGCAGTTCTTC
TRBJ2-6 NA NA TRBV11-2 CASSRGGQAGANVLTF TGTGCCAGCAGCAGGGGGGGGCAGGCTGGGGCCAACGTCCTGACTTTC
TRBJ1-1 NA NA TRBV30 CAWSVRSGTMNTEAFF TGTGCCTGGAGTGTACGGTCGGGGACTATGAACACTGAAGCTTTCTTT
TRBJ1-4 NA TRBD1 TRBV7-3 CASSVDGTGQEKLFF TGTGCCAGCAGCGTAGACGGGACAGGGCAAGAAAAACTGTTTTTT
TRBJ1-2 NA NA TRBV7-2 CASSLRIGYGYTF TGTGCCAGCAGCTTGCGGATCGGCTATGGCTACACCTTC
TRBJ2-2 NA NA TRBV5-1 CASSFRGGPDGELFF TGCGCCAGCAGCTTTAGGGGGGGCCCCGACGGGGAGCTGTTTTTT
TRBJ2-7 NA NA TRBV6-6 CASSLTGMVEQYF TGTGCCAGCAGCCTCACAGGGATGGTCGAGCAGTACTTC
TRBJ1-2 NA NA TRBV12-1 CASSFAGGGYYGYTF TGTGCCAGCAGCTTTGCTGGGGGCGGATACTATGGCTACACCTTC